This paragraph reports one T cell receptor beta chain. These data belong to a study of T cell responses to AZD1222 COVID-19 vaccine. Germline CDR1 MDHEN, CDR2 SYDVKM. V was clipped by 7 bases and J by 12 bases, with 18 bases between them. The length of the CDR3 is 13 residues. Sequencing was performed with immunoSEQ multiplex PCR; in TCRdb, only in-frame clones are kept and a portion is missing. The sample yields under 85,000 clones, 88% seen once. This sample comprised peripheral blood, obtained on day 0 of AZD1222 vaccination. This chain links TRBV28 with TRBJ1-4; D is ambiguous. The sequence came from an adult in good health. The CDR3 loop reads CASIRAGLGELFF. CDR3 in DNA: TGTGCCAGCATAAGGGCAGGCCTCGGGGAACTGTTTTTT.